The next 25 T cell receptor beta chains were all read from a single sample in a study of response to subunit inactivated influenza vaccine. TCRdb processed the RT-PCR reads anew with MiXCR; each CDR3 protein has one entry. The profile shows hundreds of thousands of distinct CDR3 sequences, roughly 8.2% of them singletons. The source was PBMCs from blood, collected 23 to 25 months after vaccination. The origin of the receptors is a man in his fifties or sixties who received an inactivated influenza vaccine.

This chain uses TRBV5-6 with TRBJ2-4; either TRBD1 or TRBD2 may supply D (5 bases each). Germline V gives CDR1 SGHDT, CDR2 YYEEEE. The CDR3 is 17 amino acids. V lost 4 bases and J lost 0, with 17 bases in between. The chain's CDR3 is CASSPTGTYLAKNIQYF. CDR3 coding DNA: TGTGCCAGCAGCCCGACCGGGACCTACCTAGCCAAAAACATTCAGTACTTC.

This clonotype has only a few counts. V usage is TRBV5-6 and J usage is TRBJ2-1; D unclear. The CDR3 has 11 residues. Trimming pared 5 bases from V and 9 bases from J, leaving 9 bases between. Germline CDR1 and CDR2: SGHDT and YYEEEE. This chain's CDR3 is CASSRNVEQFF. In DNA form, the CDR3 reads TGTGCCAGCAGTCGAAACGTTGAGCAGTTCTTC.

This CDR3 reads CASSVPRMGAPEQYF. For the CDR3, the DNA is TGCGCCAGCAGTGTTCCAAGGATGGGAGCCCCCGAGCAGTACTTC. The chain employs TRBV10-2 and TRBJ2-7, with D possibly matching TRBD2 (5 bases). The CDR3 totals 15 residues. Trimming shortened V by 4 bases and J by 6 bases, and 19 bases separated the two germline ends. Germline V gene data show CDR1 as WSHSY and CDR2 as SAAADI.

The V gene is TRBV2, the J gene TRBJ2-7, with TRBD1 matching over 7 bases. The CDR3 runs to 14 residues. CDR1 and CDR2 (germline): SNHLY, FYNNEI. With 4 bases clipped from V and 3 bases from J, the junction kept 6 bases outside the gene matches. CDR3: CASSGQGLGYEQYF. The CDR3, as DNA: TGTGCCAGCAGTGGACAGGGTTTGGGCTACGAGCAGTACTTC.

A word on this clonotype: A read error is possible here, since a much larger clone lies one base away. The rearrangement links TRBV4-3 to TRBJ2-1, with D possibly being TRBD1 (6 bases). The CDR3 is made up of 15 amino acids. Per the germline V gene, CDR1 is LGHNA and CDR2 is YSLEER. The CDR3: CARSQEEGDYNEQFF. In DNA form, the CDR3 reads TGCGCCAGGAGCCAAGAAGAGGGGGACTACAATGAGCAGTTCTTC.

This clonotype has a handful of counts. The V call is TRBV27, the J call TRBJ2-5; TRBD1 matches at 7 bases. Looked up from germline, CDR1 is MNHEY and CDR2 is SMNVEV (reference sequence). The J segment lost 5 bases and the V segment lost 5 bases, leaving 8 bases of the junction unmatched. The CDR3 loop spans 14 amino acids. CDR3: CASSPGTVGETQYF. The CDR3 nucleotides read TGTGCCAGCAGTCCCGGGACAGTAGGGGAGACCCAGTACTTC.

This clonotype was found many times. The gene calls are TRBV5-1 and TRBJ1-2; D possibly corresponds to TRBD1 (5 bases). CDR3 length equals 14 residues. Germline V lookup: CDR1 SGHRS, CDR2 YFSETQ. Trimming removed 0 bases from V and 2 bases from J, with 8 bases in between. The CDR3 DNA is TGCGCCAGCAGCTTGGCAACAGGAAACTATGGCTACACCTTC. It translates to CASSLATGNYGYTF.

This clonotype was counted between two and nine times. CDR3 amino acids: CAISGGRQASLNTIYF. The CDR3 coding sequence is TGTGCCATCAGTGGGGGACGACAGGCGTCTTTGAACACCATATATTTT. The chain employs TRBV10-3 and TRBJ1-3; D is perhaps TRBD1 (6 bases). The CDR3 contains 16 residues. Per the germline V gene, CDR1 is ENHRY and CDR2 is SYGVKD. V gave up 4 bases and J gave up 7 bases, with 20 bases separating them.

This clonotype was counted many times. The CDR3 DNA sequence: TGTGCCAGCAGCCCAGTGAACACTGAAGCTTTCTTT. Its protein is CASSPVNTEAFF. The chain carries TRBV7-9 and TRBJ1-1; D not resolved. Trimming removed 5 bases at V and 0 bases at J, with 4 bases between. The CDR3 runs 12 residues. The germline V gene encodes CDR1 SEHNR and CDR2 FQNEAQ (reference sequence).

The chain is built from TRBV3-1 and TRBJ2-1; TRBD2 agrees at 10 bases. This CDR3 is 16 amino acids long. The germline V gene has CDR1 LGHDT and CDR2 YNNKEL (reference sequence). Trimming at V came to 1 base and at J to 7 bases, leaving 7 bases not matched to a gene. The CDR3 DNA is TGTGCCAGCAGCCAAGTTTCCAGCGGGAGGGCAAATGAGCAGTTCTTC. Translation gives CASSQVSSGRANEQFF.

This clonotype came up many times. This rearrangement joins TRBV12-3 or TRBV12-4 to TRBJ2-3, with D uncertain. Trimming removed 8 bases at V and 0 bases at J, with 6 bases between. This CDR3 has 12 residues. The CDR3 DNA follows: TGTGCCAGCGCTACTAGCACAGATACGCAGTATTTT. Translating gives CASATSTDTQYF.

A few counts support this clonotype. The chain combines TRBV3-1 with TRBJ2-2; possibly TRBD2 for D (6 bases). Germline values: CDR1 LGHDT, CDR2 YNNKEL (reference sequence). Trimming took 4 bases from V and 6 from J, leaving 21 bases between them. This CDR3 is built from 17 residues. The chain's CDR3 is CASSPRPGTPTAGELFF. The CDR3, as DNA: TGTGCCAGCAGCCCCCGACCCGGGACTCCGACCGCCGGGGAGCTGTTTTTT.

V is TRBV7-2 and J is TRBJ2-1, with D maybe TRBD2 (6 bases). CDR3 size: 14 residues. The ends were cut back, 6 bases at V and 5 bases at J, with 14 bases in the middle. Germline CDR1 reads SGHTA; CDR2 reads FQGNSA. The CDR3 region is CASRTGTRHNEQFF. The CDR3 coding sequence is TGTGCCAGCAGAACCGGGACTCGGCACAATGAGCAGTTCTTC.

There are a few counts of this clonotype. V gene TRBV7-3 combines with J gene TRBJ1-5, with D tentatively TRBD1 (6 bases). CDR3 length: 15 amino acids. Germline V gene sequence: CDR1 SGHTA, CDR2 FQGTGA. V lost 2 bases, J lost 7 bases, and 15 bases lay in between. DNA for the CDR3: TGTGCCAGCAGCTTATGGCAGTTCGGGGGCCAGCCCCAGCATTTT. Its translation: CASSLWQFGGQPQHF.

In its sample, this clonotype was seen many times. This chain's CDR3 is CSAMKWDLDYEQYF. CDR3 DNA sequence: TGCAGTGCTATGAAATGGGACCTAGATTACGAGCAGTACTTC. V gene TRBV20-1 combines with J gene TRBJ2-7, with D perhaps being TRBD1 or TRBD2 (5 bases each). V was cut by 4 bases and J by 4 bases, with 17 bases left in between. This CDR3 spans 14 amino acids. The germline gives CDR1 DFQATT, CDR2 SNEGSKA (reference sequence).

This clonotype has just a few counts. This rearrangement joins TRBV7-8 to TRBJ2-5, with 8 bases aligning to TRBD2. CDR3 length: 14 amino acids. Germline values: CDR1 SGHVS, CDR2 FQNEAQ. V lost 10 bases to trimming and J lost 4 bases; unmatched junction nucleotides: 11. The CDR3 spells CATGSGGGRETQYF. The CDR3 bases are TGTGCCACCGGCTCGGGGGGGGGCCGAGAGACCCAGTACTTC.

The genes are TRBV5-8 and TRBJ2-4; 11 nucleotides align to TRBD2. Trimming took 5 bases from V and 0 from J; bases not matched to a gene: 7. The CDR3 loop spans 17 amino acids. Germline values: CDR1 SGHTS, CDR2 YDEGEE. The CDR3 DNA follows: TGTGCCAGCAGACATAGCGGGGGGGGGATAGCCAAAAACATTCAGTACTTC. Its translation: CASRHSGGGIAKNIQYF.

The chain recombines TRBV21-1 with TRBJ2-4; the table assigns TRBD2, which was not confirmed against the DNA. TRBV21-1 is annotated as a pseudogene. This CDR3 has 17 amino acids. CDR3 residues: CARGTAAKLLAKNIQYF. The CDR3 DNA is TGTGCCAGGGGGACAGCGGCCAAACTTTTAGCCAAAAACATTCAGTACTTC.

This chain uses TRBV4-2 with TRBJ2-2, with TRBD2 matching 7 bases. The CDR3 runs 17 residues. Germline V CDR1 and CDR2: LGHNA, YNFKEQ. J gave up 4 bases and V 4 bases, and 12 bases lay outside the gene matches. CDR3 nucleotide sequence: TGTGCCAGCAGCCTATTGATGCGGCGGGAGATCACCGGGGAGCTGTTTTTT. It codes for CASSLLMRREITGELFF.

The sample holds a few counts of this clonotype. CDR3 in DNA: TGTGCCAGCAGCTTAACCGCGACAGGGAACTATGGCTACACCTTC. Amino acids: CASSLTATGNYGYTF. The rearrangement joins TRBV7-6 to TRBJ1-2; 7 nucleotides line up with TRBD1. V gave up 2 bases and J gave up 2 bases; unmatched junction bases: 5. The CDR3 is made up of 15 amino acids. CDR1 is SGHVS, CDR2 FNYEAQ, per germline.

Worth noting for this clonotype: One base away lies a much larger clone, so this may be a sequencing read error. J is TRBJ1-1 and V is TRBV2; D is ambiguous. This CDR3 has 12 residues. Trimming shortened V by 9 bases and J by 5 bases, and 13 bases separated the two germline ends. Germline CDR1 and CDR2: SNHLY and FYNNEI. The CDR3 coding sequence is TGTGCCAGGTTAGACCTGAGGACTGAAGCTTTCTTT. Translated: CARLDLRTEAFF.

The rearrangement uses TRBV18 and TRBJ2-7, with TRBD1 identical over 7 bases. The V and J ends lost 3 bases and 3 bases, in that order; junction bases with no gene match: 2. The V gene's germline CDR1 is KGHSH and CDR2 LQKENI. The CDR3 runs 13 residues. This chain's CDR3 is CASSPGTVYEQYF. CDR3 bases: TGTGCCAGCTCACCGGGGACAGTCTACGAGCAGTACTTC.

Many counts were recorded for this clonotype. The chain couples TRBV5-1 to TRBJ2-3; tentatively, D is TRBD2 (5 bases). In germline, CDR1 is SGHRS, CDR2 YFSETQ. CDR3 size: 17 residues. Deletions cut 0 bases from V and 2 bases from J, with 16 bases between. CDR3 loop: CASSLEIGVALTDTQYF. The CDR3 coding sequence is TGCGCCAGCAGCTTGGAAATCGGGGTAGCCCTCACAGATACGCAGTATTTT.

Only a few counts were recorded for this clonotype. The rearrangement uses TRBV20-1 and TRBJ2-1, with no clear D. The CDR3 totals 11 residues. CDR1 DFQATT and CDR2 SNEGSKA come from the germline V gene (reference sequence). V lost 1 base to trimming and J lost 9 bases, with 7 bases between them. The CDR3 reads CSARGSGEQFF. CDR3 DNA: TGCAGTGCTAGAGGAAGTGGTGAGCAGTTCTTC.

This clonotype was observed a few times. The chain couples TRBV9 to TRBJ2-7; tentatively, D is TRBD2 (6 bases). Germline V gives CDR1 SGDLS, CDR2 YYNGEE. The CDR3 is 16 amino acids. V was shortened by 4 bases and J by 5 bases, with 22 bases between the two germline ends. The CDR3 reads CASSPTASATSNEQYF. The CDR3 region has the DNA TGTGCCAGCAGCCCGACCGCCTCGGCGACTAGTAACGAGCAGTACTTC.